This T cell receptor beta chain was identified during a study of blood T cell repertoires in COVID-19. Sequenced by immunoSEQ multiplex PCR; TCRdb stores in-frame clones only, minus some. The data show about 480,000 clones, with 75% to 90% seen just once and approximately 0.9% held by the top ten. The CDR3 covers 15 residues. The germline V gene has CDR1 SGDLS and CDR2 YYNGEE. V lost 0 bases and J lost 7; bases outside the gene matches: 2. The specimen sequenced was peripheral blood. The chain uses TRBV9 and TRBJ2-2; 11 nucleotides agree with TRBD1. The TCR comes from a man younger than 35 with COVID-19, enrolled during active disease. CDR3 amino acids: CASSVGTGGGGELFF. The CDR3 DNA follows: TGTGCCAGCAGCGTAGGGACAGGGGGCGGCGGGGAGCTGTTTTTT.